One sample yielded the 16 T cell receptor beta chains listed below, sequenced in a study of PD-L1 blockade in urothelial cancer. TCRdb keeps only in-frame clones here, not all; method: immunoSEQ multiplex PCR. The repertoire holds approximately 100,000 clones, with about 85% as singletons. The specimen comprised PBMCs, sampled around atezolizumab (anti-PD-L1) treatment. The receptors stem from a man over 45 with urothelial cancer.

The chain is built from TRBV9 and TRBJ2-5, with 7 bases matching TRBD1. This CDR3 has 16 amino acids. Germline lookup yields CDR1 SGDLS and CDR2 YYNGEE. J gave up 5 bases and V 3 bases, and 13 bases lay outside the gene matches. The CDR3 DNA sequence: TGTGCCAGCAGCGAGGCAGCAGGGGGAAAGGGGGAGACCCAGTACTTC. Amino acid sequence: CASSEAAGGKGETQYF. Full variable domain (rest looked up from reference TRBV9 and TRBJ2-5): DSGVTQTPKHLITATGQRVTLRCSPRSGDLSVYWYQQSLDQGLQFLIQYYNGEERAKGNILERFSAQQFPDLHSELNLSSLELGDSALYFCASSEAAGGKGETQYFGPGTRLLVL.

This clone was seen only once. V gene TRBV10-3 combines with J gene TRBJ1-1; D gene uncertain. Trimming cost V 8 bases and J 0 bases, with 10 bases left between them. The CDR3 covers 13 residues. Germline V gene lookup returns CDR1 ENHRY and CDR2 SYGVKD. In nucleotides, the CDR3 is TGTGCCATCTCCTTACAGATGAACACTGAAGCTTTCTTT. It encodes CAISLQMNTEAFF.

The genes are TRBV5-8 and TRBJ1-5; 9 bases line up with TRBD1. The germline gives CDR1 SGHTS, CDR2 YDEGEE. Trimming took 4 bases from V and 6 from J; bases not matched to a gene: 8. The CDR3 consists of 15 residues. In nucleotides, the CDR3 is TGTGCCAGCAGCGTAGGACAGGGGAATATTCAGCCCCAGCATTTT. It specifies CASSVGQGNIQPQHF. Using reference TRBV5-8 and TRBJ1-5 for the parts outside the CDR3, the full variable domain is EAGVTQSPTHLIKTRGQQATLRCSPISGHTSVYWYQQALGLGLQFLLWYDEGEERNRGNFPPRFSGRQFPNYSSELNVNALELEDSALYLCASSVGQGNIQPQHFGDGTRLSIL.

The chain uses TRBV10-3 and TRBJ1-6, with 11 bases identical to TRBD1. Germline V gives CDR1 ENHRY, CDR2 SYGVKD. The CDR3 spans 13 residues. V was clipped by 6 bases and J by 8 bases; unmatched bases: 0. For the CDR3, the DNA is TGTGCCATCAGGGGACAGGGGGATTCACCCCTCCACTTT. It codes for CAIRGQGDSPLHF.

The V call is TRBV10-3, the J call TRBJ2-1, with D uncertain. The V and J ends lost 4 bases and 7 bases respectively, with 5 bases between them. CDR1 and CDR2 from the germline V gene are ENHRY and SYGVKD. This CDR3 spans 11 amino acids. DNA of the CDR3: TGTGCCATCAGTGCCGCGAATGAGCAGTTCTTC. It codes for CAISAANEQFF.

This chain connects TRBV9 to TRBJ1-2; the D is unclear. Trimming took 0 bases from V and 1 from J, leaving 10 bases between them. The CDR3 totals 15 residues. From germline, CDR1 is SGDLS and CDR2 YYNGEE. The CDR3 DNA sequence: TGTGCCAGCAGCGTAGCTACGTCGGGTAACTATGGCTACACCTTC. This sequence encodes CASSVATSGNYGYTF.

The chain carries TRBV9 and TRBJ1-3; D remains unclear. Per germline, CDR1 SGDLS and CDR2 YYNGEE. This CDR3 is 14 amino acids long. The V end was cut by 1 base, the J end by 2 bases, with 7 bases between. CDR3 DNA: TGTGCCAGCAGCGTAACTTACGCTGGAAACACCATATATTTT. This codes for CASSVTYAGNTIYF.

In its sample, this clone was seen once. The chain links TRBV21-1 to TRBJ2-5; the D segment call TRBD1 is taken from the table without a DNA check. TRBV21-1 is a listed pseudogene. The CDR3 is made up of 15 amino acids. CDR3 amino acids: CASRGDRESQETQYF. The CDR3 DNA reads TGTGCCAGCAGGGGGGACAGGGAATCTCAAGAGACCCAGTACTTC.

The J gene is TRBJ2-7, the V gene TRBV7-8, with 11 bases lining up with TRBD2. Germline V gene lookup returns CDR1 SGHVS and CDR2 FQNEAQ. Germline trimming cut 10 bases from V and 7 bases from J; bases unmatched to any gene: 12. This CDR3 spans 14 amino acids. The CDR3 nucleotides read TGTGCCACCGCACTTAGCGGGAGGGCTAGTGAGCAGTACTTC. This gives the protein CATALSGRASEQYF.

The chain joins TRBV5-6 to TRBJ2-2; D is perhaps TRBD2 (5 bases). V was pared by 4 bases and J by 5 bases, with 9 bases between. CDR3 size: 13 residues. Germline CDR1 SGHDT, CDR2 YYEEEE. The CDR3 sequence: CASSGLGTGELFF. The CDR3 coding sequence is TGTGCCAGCAGCGGACTTGGAACCGGGGAGCTGTTTTTT. Drawing the rest from reference TRBV5-6 and TRBJ2-2, the complete variable domain is DAGVTQSPTHLIKTRGQQVTLRCSPKSGHDTVSWYQQALGQGPQFIFQYYEEEERQRGNFPDRFSGHQFPNYSSELNVNALLLGDSALYLCASSGLGTGELFFGEGSRLTVL.

This chain links TRBV6-5 with TRBJ2-7; D may be TRBD2 (5 bases). V dropped 7 bases and J dropped 1 base, with 8 bases sitting between them. Germline V gene sequence: CDR1 MNHEY, CDR2 SVGAGI. This CDR3 contains 12 residues. As DNA, the CDR3 is TGTGCCAGCAAGAGAGGGTCCTACGAGCAGTACTTC. Residues: CASKRGSYEQYF.

The chain is built from TRBV2 and TRBJ2-7; no clear D. V was trimmed by 3 bases and J by 3 bases, leaving 3 bases between them. The CDR3 is made up of 11 amino acids. Germline assignment: CDR1 SNHLY and CDR2 FYNNEI. CDR3 in amino acids: CASSDNYEQYF. CDR3 bases: TGTGCCAGCAGTGACAACTACGAGCAGTACTTC.

The gene calls are TRBV30 and TRBJ1-2, with 9 bases matching TRBD1. V lost 3 bases and J lost 12; bases outside the gene matches: 14. CDR1 and CDR2 from the germline V gene are GTSNPN and SVGIG (reference sequence). The CDR3 contains 14 residues. CDR3 residues: CAWRLAGTGRENTF. The CDR3 DNA sequence: TGTGCCTGGAGGCTCGCCGGGACAGGGCGAGAGAACACCTTC.

The chain carries TRBV28 and TRBJ1-1, with 7 bases lining up with TRBD1. The ends lost 5 bases at V and 0 bases at J; junction bases unmatched: 12. The germline CDR1 and CDR2 sequences are MDHEN and SYDVKM. The CDR3 extends over 17 amino acids. CDR3 in amino acids: CASSPPTGFSMNTEAFF. Written as DNA, the CDR3 is TGTGCCAGCAGTCCGCCGACAGGGTTTTCCATGAACACTGAAGCTTTCTTT. Together with reference TRBV28 and TRBJ1-1, the CDR3 gives the full variable domain: DVKVTQSSRYLVKRTGEKVFLECVQDMDHENMFWYRQDPGLGLRLIYFSYDVKMKEKGDIPEGYSVSREKKERFSLILESASTNQTSMYLCASSPPTGFSMNTEAFFGQGTRLTVV.

The V and J genes are TRBV5-1 and TRBJ2-1; 10 bases fit TRBD2. The J segment lost 9 bases and the V segment lost 0 bases, leaving 3 bases of the junction unmatched. Looked up from germline, CDR1 is SGHRS and CDR2 is YFSETQ. This CDR3 has 14 amino acids. The CDR3 DNA reads TGCGCCAGCAGCTTGGGCCCTAGCGGGAGTGAGCAGTTCTTC. Translating gives CASSLGPSGSEQFF.

The count of this clone is one. This rearrangement joins TRBV5-1 to TRBJ2-1, with D maybe TRBD1 (6 bases). The V end lost 5 bases, the J end lost 1 base, and 10 bases lay between the germline ends. Germline assignment: CDR1 SGHRS and CDR2 YFSETQ. The CDR3 sequence is 14 residues long. CDR3 coding DNA: TGCGCCAGCAGTGTACAGGGATCCTACAATGAGCAGTTCTTC. It translates to CASSVQGSYNEQFF.